This TCR beta chain comes out of a study of cytomegalovirus exposure and HLA in healthy donors. Whole-study findings and limits: A later analysis found first-cohort TCR clusters tended to co-occur in the 90 to 150 validation repertoires. Cytomegalovirus-associated TCR beta chains were listed, numbering 150 to 200.

Details on this clone: What it binds is unknown.

Trimming took off 5 bases at V and 4 bases at J, with 9 bases between the two ends. CDR3 size: 12 residues. The germline gives CDR1 MNHEY, CDR2 SVGAGI. Produced via immunoSEQ multiplex PCR; TCRdb's table is partial and in-frame only. The sample includes roughly 150,000 clones, 95% to 96% of them seen just once. Separation from the roughly 600-subject first cohort characterized the 120-subject validation cohort, to which the donors belonged. The sample taken for sequencing was PBMCs. This receptor was taken from a woman younger than 35 in good health and CMV-seronegative. The genes are TRBV6-5 and TRBJ2-7; no definite D call. CDR3 nucleotide sequence: TGTGCCAGCAGTCGCACACAGTACGAGCAGTACTTC. It encodes CASSRTQYEQYF.